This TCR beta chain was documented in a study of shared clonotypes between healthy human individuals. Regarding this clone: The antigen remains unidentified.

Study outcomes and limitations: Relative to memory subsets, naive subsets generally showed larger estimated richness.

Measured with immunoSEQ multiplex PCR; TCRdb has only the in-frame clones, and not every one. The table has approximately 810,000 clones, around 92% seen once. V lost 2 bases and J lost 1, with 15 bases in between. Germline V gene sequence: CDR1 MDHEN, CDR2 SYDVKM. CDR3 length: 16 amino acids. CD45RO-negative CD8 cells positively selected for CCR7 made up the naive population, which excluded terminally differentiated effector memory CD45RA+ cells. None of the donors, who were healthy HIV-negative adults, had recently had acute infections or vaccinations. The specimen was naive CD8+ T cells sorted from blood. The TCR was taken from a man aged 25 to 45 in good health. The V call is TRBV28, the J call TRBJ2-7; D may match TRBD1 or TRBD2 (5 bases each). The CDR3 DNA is TGTGCCAGCAGTTTACTAACCGGGACCTCTTCCTACGAGCAGTACTTC. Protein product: CASSLLTGTSSYEQYF.